This T cell receptor (beta chain) emerged from a study of T-cell reconstitution after alpha-beta-depleted transplantation in children. Preparation of the TCRbeta library used unique molecular identifiers. MiXCR, run by TCRdb on the PCR reads, gives a single entry per CDR3 protein. The sample has around 580,000 distinct CDR3 sequences; 23% are singletons. Findings and limits, study-wide: Recipient T cells and thymic progenitors that survived were the source of the high TCRbeta diversity seen at day 60 in some patients. A year post-transplant, T-cell counts and diversity derived mostly from newly produced T cells.

In its sample, this clonotype was seen many times. Its cognate antigen is unknown. The material sequenced was PBMCs, mostly from graft donor cells, taken 360 days after TCRalphabeta/CD19-depleted stem cell transplant. The sequence derives from a boy less than two years old who had a stem cell transplant for acute myeloid leukemia, so the T cells may come from the graft donor.

CDR3 sequence: CASFRDRGGTEAFF. The CDR3 bases are TGTGCCAGCTTCCGGGACAGGGGTGGAACTGAAGCTTTCTTT. The J gene is TRBJ1-1, the V gene TRBV2; 10 nucleotides align to TRBD1. The CDR3 covers 14 residues. Germline loops: CDR1 SNHLY, CDR2 FYNNEI. Trimming cost V 8 bases and J 5 bases; bases outside gene matches: 8.